This T cell receptor (beta chain) was observed in a study of T cell changes during pregnancy in multiple sclerosis. Using immunoSEQ multiplex PCR, the repertoire was profiled, and TCRdb retains in-frame clones only, with some absent. The table lists 40,000 to 65,000 clones, 85% to 95% of them singletons. The germline gives CDR1 GTSNPN, CDR2 SVGIG (reference sequence). The CDR3 is 17 residues long. The J segment lost 2 bases and the V segment lost 4 bases, leaving 13 bases of the junction unmatched. This clonotype was sampled from a female donor with multiple sclerosis, enrolled in a pregnancy study. This chain joins TRBV30 and TRBJ1-3, with 8 bases fitting TRBD1. The specimen comprised CD4+ T cells from peripheral blood mononuclear cells, sampled in the third trimester of pregnancy. The CDR3 spells CAWILNGQGIAGNTIYF. CDR3 in DNA: TGTGCCTGGATCCTCAACGGACAGGGTATCGCTGGAAACACCATATATTTT.